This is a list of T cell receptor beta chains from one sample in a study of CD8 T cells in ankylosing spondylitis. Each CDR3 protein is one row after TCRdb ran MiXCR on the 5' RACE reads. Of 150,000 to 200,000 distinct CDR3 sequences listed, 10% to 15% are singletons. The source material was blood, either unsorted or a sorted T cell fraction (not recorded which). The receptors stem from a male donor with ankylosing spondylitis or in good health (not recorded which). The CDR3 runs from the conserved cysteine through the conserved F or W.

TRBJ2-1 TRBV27 CASSSLAGAHNEQFF
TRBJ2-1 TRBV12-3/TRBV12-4 CASSPPGLAGGGPYNEQFF
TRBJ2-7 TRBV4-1 CASSQEAPTDYEQYF
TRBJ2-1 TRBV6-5 CASSYSNSWTSEQFF
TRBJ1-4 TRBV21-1 CASSKGGVGEKLFF
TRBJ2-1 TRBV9 CASSQTSLEQFF
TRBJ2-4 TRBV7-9 CASRQGNIQYF
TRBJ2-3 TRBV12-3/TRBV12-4 CASSPPGDYLTDTQYF
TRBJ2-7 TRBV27 CASGYREQYF
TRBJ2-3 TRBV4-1 CASTKGGTDTQYF
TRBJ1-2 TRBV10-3 CAISVGDGYTF
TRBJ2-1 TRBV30 CAWSYDSYNEQFF
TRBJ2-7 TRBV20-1 CSAREMSSYEQYF
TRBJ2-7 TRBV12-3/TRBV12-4 CASSFSSGGGQYF
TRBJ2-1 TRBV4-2 CASSQHGSTRYNEQFF
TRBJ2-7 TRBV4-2 CASSQDPAETYEQYF
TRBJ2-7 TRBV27 CASSFEASDSYEQYF
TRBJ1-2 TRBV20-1 CSARLTGGNGYTF
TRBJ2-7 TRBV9 CASSADGYEQYF
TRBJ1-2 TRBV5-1 CASRMGQGNYGYTF
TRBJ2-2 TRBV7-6 CASSGGQGALGELFF
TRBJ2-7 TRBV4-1 CASSQGNGRAYEQYF
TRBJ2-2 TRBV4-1 CASSQGVSTGELFF
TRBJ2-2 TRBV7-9 CASIPAGHNTGELFF
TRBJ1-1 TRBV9 CASSVEDGGTAFF
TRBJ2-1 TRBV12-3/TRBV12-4 CASSGGTIDEQFF
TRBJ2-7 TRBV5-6 CAISLGTSYEQYF
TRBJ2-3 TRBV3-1 CASSPPPGDTQYF
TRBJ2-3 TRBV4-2 CASSQEGGAGTDTQYF
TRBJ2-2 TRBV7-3 CASSLTQDGEASANTGELFF
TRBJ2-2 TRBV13 CASSSLTGGLGELFF
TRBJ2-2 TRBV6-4 CASSASGTGELFF
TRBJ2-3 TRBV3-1 CASSILPGDTDTQYF
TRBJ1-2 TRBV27 CASSLEGAHRNGYTF
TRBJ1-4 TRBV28 CASSPHFATNEKLFF
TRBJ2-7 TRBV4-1 CASSQATGPTYEQYF
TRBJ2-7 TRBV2 CATLRVTRHEQYF
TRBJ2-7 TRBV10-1 CAGPRSLGYEQYF
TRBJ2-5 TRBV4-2 CASSQVLGTSGQETQYF
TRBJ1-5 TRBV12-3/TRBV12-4 CASSLGGKSNQPQHF
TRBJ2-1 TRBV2 CASSELDYNEQFF
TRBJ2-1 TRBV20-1 CSARSVGGNEQFF
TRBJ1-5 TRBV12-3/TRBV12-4 CASTHGGLGNSNQPQHF
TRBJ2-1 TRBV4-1 CASSHMWGRGEQFF
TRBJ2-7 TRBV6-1 CASSAWGSYEQYF
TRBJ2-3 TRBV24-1 CATSASTRSDTQYF
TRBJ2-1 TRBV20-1 CSAIPLAGGPYNEQFF
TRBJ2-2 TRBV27 CASSPWTDQGELFF
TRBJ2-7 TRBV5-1 CASSLGLPKGDEQYF
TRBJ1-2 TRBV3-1 CASSQEFGASYGYTF
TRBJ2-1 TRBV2 CASSYGTSGREYNEQFF
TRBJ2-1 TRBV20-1 CSGQCLSSGGTTYNEQFF
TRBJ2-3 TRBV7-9 CASSSTQGITDTQYF
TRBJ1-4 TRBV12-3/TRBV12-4 CASMREGEKLFF
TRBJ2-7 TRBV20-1 CSARYGQSYEQYF
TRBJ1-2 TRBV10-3 CAIQIRGEHYTF